What follows is one TCR beta chain and its context. Its antigen is not identified. Trimming removed 6 bases from V and 8 bases from J, with 16 bases in between. Germline CDR1 DFQATT, CDR2 SNEGSKA (reference sequence). The CDR3 length is 12 residues. The data originate from a study of identical twins. Study-wide results and limits: Donors were not followed over many years; analysis was cross-sectional. The authors noted that invariant MAIT and iNKT cells could partly confound zero-insertion analyses. The more abundant beta clonotypes in cord blood had fewer insertions, and memory repertoires did not show this. Modelling underestimated the level of out-of-frame TCR alpha sharing observed in monozygotic twins.

TCRdb ran MiXCR on the 5' RACE reads and lists one entry per CDR3 protein. The sample carries 500,000 to 650,000 distinct CDR3 sequences, less than 9% recorded once. The same sample was also used in a study of yellow fever vaccine responses in identical twins.

V and J are TRBV20-1 and TRBJ1-2; weak D call: TRBD1 (5 bases). The receptor's source is a woman in her late teens or twenties in good health. The sequenced material came from PBMCs. CDR3: CSAPRLGEGYTF. For the CDR3, the DNA is TGCAGTGCCCCCAGGCTGGGGGAAGGCTACACCTTC.